This T cell receptor (beta chain) was profiled in a study of blood T cell repertoires in COVID-19. Study in general: The United States, Italy and Spain were the sources of the acute and convalescent COVID-19 samples.

The CDR3 loop spans 16 amino acids. J gave up 1 base and V 6 bases, and 11 bases lay outside the gene matches. The germline V gene has CDR1 MNHEY and CDR2 SMNVEV (reference sequence). The data were produced by immunoSEQ multiplex PCR, yet TCRdb's version contains in-frame clones alone and is incomplete. This table holds approximately 65,000 clones, roughly 70% found once. This receptor was taken from a woman aged 60-75 years who had been exposed to COVID-19. Sequencing was carried out using PBMCs or T cells enriched from blood (not recorded which). This chain connects TRBV27 to TRBJ1-2; 7 bases match TRBD1. This CDR3 is CASSFTSTGINYGYTF. CDR3 DNA: TGTGCCAGCAGCTTCACATCGACAGGGATTAACTATGGCTACACCTTC.